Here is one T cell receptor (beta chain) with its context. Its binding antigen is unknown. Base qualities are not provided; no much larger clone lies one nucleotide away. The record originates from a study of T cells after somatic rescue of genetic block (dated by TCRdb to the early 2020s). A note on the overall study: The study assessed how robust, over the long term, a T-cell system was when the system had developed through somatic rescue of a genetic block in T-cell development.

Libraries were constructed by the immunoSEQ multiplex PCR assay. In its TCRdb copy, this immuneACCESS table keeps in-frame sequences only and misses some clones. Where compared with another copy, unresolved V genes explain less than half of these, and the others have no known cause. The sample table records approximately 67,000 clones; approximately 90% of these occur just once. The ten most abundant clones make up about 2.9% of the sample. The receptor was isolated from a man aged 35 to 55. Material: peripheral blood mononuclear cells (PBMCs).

The sequenced DNA is TGTGCCAGCAGAGGACTAGCGGGAGGGGTGTCCTACAATGAGCAGTTCTTC. This gives the protein CASRGLAGGVSYNEQFF. The rearranged segments are TRBV7-9 and TRBJ2-1, and TRBD2 aligns with 15 junction nucleotides. Measured from the cysteine to the phenylalanine, the CDR3 is 17 residues long. The retained sequence is limited to the CDR3, 51 bases, with the frame set at the first base. Germline trimming amounts to 6 bases on V and 1 base on J, with 4 as the count of junction bases outside the gene matches. CDR1 and CDR2, per the germline V gene (reference sequence), are SEHNR and FQNEAQ.